The clone carrying this T cell receptor (beta chain) has at least ten counts. J gave up 1 base and V 6 bases, and 17 bases lay outside the gene matches. Germline CDR1 is MGHDK and CDR2 is SYGVNS. The CDR3 has 20 residues. The data belong to a study of T-cell reconstitution after alpha-beta-depleted transplantation in children. Unique molecular identifiers were incorporated when the TCRbeta library was constructed. From the PCR reads, TCRdb called clonotypes with MiXCR, one entry per CDR3 protein. This sample has around 180,000 distinct CDR3 sequences; 11% occur once, and the top ten carry approximately 13%.

This sequence joins TRBV25-1 and TRBJ2-2; 10 bases map to TRBD2. The sequenced sample was PBMCs, obtained before TCRalphabeta/CD19-depleted stem cell transplant. The TCR comes from a boy aged 2 to 10 with acute myeloid leukemia, due to receive a stem cell transplant. Here the CDR3 DNA reads TGTGCCAGCAGCCCAATCGGATGGCTAGCGGGAGAGGGGAACACCGGGGAGCTGTTTTTT. It translates to CASSPIGWLAGEGNTGELFF.